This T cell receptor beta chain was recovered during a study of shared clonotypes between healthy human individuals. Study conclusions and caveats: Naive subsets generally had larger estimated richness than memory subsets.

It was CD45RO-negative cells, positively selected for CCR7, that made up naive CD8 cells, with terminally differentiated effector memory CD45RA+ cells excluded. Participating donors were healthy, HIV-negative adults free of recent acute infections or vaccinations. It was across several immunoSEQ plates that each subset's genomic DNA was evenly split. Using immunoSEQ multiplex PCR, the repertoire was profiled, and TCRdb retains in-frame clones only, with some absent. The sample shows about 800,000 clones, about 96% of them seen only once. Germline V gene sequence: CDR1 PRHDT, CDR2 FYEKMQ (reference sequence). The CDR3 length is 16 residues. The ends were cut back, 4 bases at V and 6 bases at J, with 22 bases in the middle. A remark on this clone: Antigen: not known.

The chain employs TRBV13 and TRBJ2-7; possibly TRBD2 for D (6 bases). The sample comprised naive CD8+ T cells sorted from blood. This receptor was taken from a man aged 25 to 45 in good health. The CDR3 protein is CASSYPSAGPLSEQYF. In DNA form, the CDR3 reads TGTGCCAGCAGCTACCCCTCCGCGGGGCCCCTTAGCGAGCAGTACTTC. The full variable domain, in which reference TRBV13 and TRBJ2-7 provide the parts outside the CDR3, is AAGVIQSPRHLIKEKRETATLKCYPIPRHDTVYWYQQGPGQDPQFLISFYEKMQSDKGSIPDRFSAQQFSDYHSELNMSSLELGDSALYFCASSYPSAGPLSEQYFGPGTRLTVT.